This T cell receptor (beta chain) was recorded in a study of T cell repertoires in aging, cancer and after chemotherapy. Study summary: Donors were grouped into six age bands spanning 30 or younger through 70 or older.

Points from the study as a whole: Loss of evenness, beyond lost richness, contributed to age-related TCR diversity decline in cancer patients. Rebound thymic output was suggested by rising median generation probability during chemotherapy in each cancer cohort. Age-matched healthy donors had significantly more diverse, less clonal blood TCR repertoires than untreated cancer patients.

TCR beta rearrangements were amplified from peripheral blood genomic DNA. With 4 bases removed from V and 2 bases from J, the gap between germline ends came to 12 bases. CDR1 is SQVTM, CDR2 ANQGSEA, per germline. This CDR3 spans 13 amino acids. This clonotype rates as medium-sized. Antigen: not known. A mixed TRB-A/B primer pool amplified rearranged TRB by multiplex touch-down PCR. TCRdb reanalysed the multiplex PCR reads using MiXCR and keeps one entry per CDR3 protein. In the table there are some 20,000 distinct CDR3 sequences, less than 45% of which are singletons. The specimen was blood. This receptor was obtained from a human donor with a solid tumor. This chain connects TRBV29-1 to TRBJ2-7, with D unclear. The CDR3 DNA sequence: TGCAGCGTTGTGGGTGGGTGGACCTACGAGCAGTACTTC. As protein: CSVVGGWTYEQYF.